Listed below are T cell receptor beta chains from one sample, sequenced in a study of CD8 T cells in Susac syndrome. TCRdb reprocessed the immunoSEQ multiplex PCR reads via MiXCR and lists one record per CDR3 protein. The data hold about 430,000 distinct CDR3 sequences, with 85% observed a single time. Sequencing was done on a sample of CD8+ T cells from PBMCs. The receptor set was obtained from a human donor with multiple sclerosis. Each CDR3 is given without its conserved first and last residue.

TRBV28,TRBJ1-2,ASSLAGVVYGYT
TRBV29-1,TRBJ1-1,SVEGEAF
TRBV7-2,TRBJ1-2,ASSLVETRILYYGYT
TRBV12-3/TRBV12-4,TRBJ1-1,ASTLSGHPNTEAF
TRBV27,TRBJ1-4,ASRQTGLYEKLF
TRBV30,TRBJ2-1,AWSVLGPDEQF
TRBV20-1,TRBJ1-1,SARNLAGGADTEAF
TRBV6-1,TRBJ2-1,ASRLAGHVEQF
TRBV20-1,TRBJ1-1,SAQKSYSANTEAF
TRBV5-6,TRBJ1-4,ASSPERRANEKLF
TRBV5-6,TRBJ2-5,ASSSAPGTGQETQY
TRBV7-8,TRBJ1-6,ASSFEGAPNSPLH
TRBV27,TRBJ2-7,ASRGTRVPYEQY
TRBV12-5,TRBJ2-7,ASGSRGAVREQY
TRBV19,TRBJ1-1,ASSIVGWGITEAF
TRBV28,TRBJ1-1,ASFLNTEAF
TRBV6-1,TRBJ2-5,ASSPGTSGSMETQY
TRBV25-1,TRBJ1-4,ASSEGNGINEKLF
TRBV6-4,TRBJ2-1,ASSRLAGQDEQF
TRBV5-1,TRBJ2-5,ASSLGGGDSPQETQY
TRBV27,TRBJ2-3,ASSLPPRDGPSTDTQY
TRBV5-1,TRBJ2-4,ASSLGGNIQY
TRBV6-1,TRBJ1-5,ASTLRQGVRQPQH
TRBV5-1,TRBJ1-1,ASSAGQVEEEAF
TRBV10-2,TRBJ2-7,ASSDFVLEYEQY
TRBV20-1,TRBJ1-1,SARTQGNTEAF
TRBV19,TRBJ1-4,ASSIAGPPNEKLF
TRBV2,TRBJ1-1,ASSDPAGGYTEAF
TRBV29-1,TRBJ1-1,SVAPEGDYTEAF
TRBV18,TRBJ2-2,ASSPFGEGTGELF
TRBV27,TRBJ2-7,ASSLMAGVAYEQY
TRBV2,TRBJ2-3,ASSGASGAGDTQY
TRBV7-9,TRBJ2-7,ASSTRTVDSYEQY
TRBV5-1,TRBJ2-1,ASSPQHYNEQF
TRBV6-6,TRBJ2-1,ASSYRAHNEQF
TRBV5-6,TRBJ2-1,ASSSALSYNEQF
TRBV20-1,TRBJ1-5,SAAQGVYQPQH
TRBV3-1,TRBJ2-7,ASSDRAKGSYEQY
TRBV13,TRBJ1-1,ATEEGDTEAF
TRBV14,TRBJ1-1,ASTLAGEDTEAF
TRBV19,TRBJ2-6,ASSIAGANVLT
TRBV3-1,TRBJ2-3,ASSSVGPTGTDTQY
TRBV19,TRBJ2-7,ASSISDYQGEQY
TRBV5-6,TRBJ2-7,ASSLAASGLPYEQY
TRBV15,TRBJ2-3,ATSRDRADTQY
TRBV14,TRBJ1-1,ASSQTGVSEAF
TRBV30,TRBJ2-7,AWNPGQGSNEQY
TRBV4-1,TRBJ2-7,ASSQVGGTGHEQY
TRBV10-3,TRBJ1-1,AIATGLNTEAF
TRBV30,TRBJ1-4,AWSAGQGIEKLF
TRBV5-4,TRBJ1-6,ASSRVPSSYNSPLH
TRBV20-1,NA,SARDFKKTGLAIQF
TRBV20-1,TRBJ2-7,SARDRGLSYEQY
TRBV7-9,TRBJ2-7,ASSSPGQGLSYEQY
TRBV7-9,TRBJ1-5,ASSSGVQPQH
TRBV5-6,TRBJ2-6,ASSRGVGANVLT
TRBV2,TRBJ1-2,ASTGEEGPGYGYT